This TCR beta chain was captured in a study of Tregs in tolerant kidney transplant recipients. General study findings and limits: Validation in larger populations is needed because few patients were studied.

The CDR3 totals 15 residues. From germline, CDR1 is SGDLS and CDR2 YYNGEE. The germline V and J ends were trimmed by 2 bases and 3 bases, with 13 bases remaining between them. Unstimulated regulatory T cells (CD4+CD25+CD127-), CD4+CD25- non-regulatory cells, CD4 and CD8 cells were FACS-sorted from thawed PBMCs. Regulatory T cells were sorted from thawed PBMCs rested overnight at 37°C with 150 to 200 IU/ml IL-2. Points on this clone: The antigen is undetermined.

Measured with immunoSEQ multiplex PCR; TCRdb has only the in-frame clones, and not every one. The table includes 40,000 to 50,000 clones, about 90% detected once. This receptor was obtained from a human donor in good health. Sequenced sample: Tregs from blood. This chain connects TRBV9 to TRBJ2-3; no clear D. CDR3 sequence reads: CASSVNTWATDTQYF. The DNA of the CDR3 is TGTGCCAGCAGCGTTAATACTTGGGCGACAGATACGCAGTATTTT.